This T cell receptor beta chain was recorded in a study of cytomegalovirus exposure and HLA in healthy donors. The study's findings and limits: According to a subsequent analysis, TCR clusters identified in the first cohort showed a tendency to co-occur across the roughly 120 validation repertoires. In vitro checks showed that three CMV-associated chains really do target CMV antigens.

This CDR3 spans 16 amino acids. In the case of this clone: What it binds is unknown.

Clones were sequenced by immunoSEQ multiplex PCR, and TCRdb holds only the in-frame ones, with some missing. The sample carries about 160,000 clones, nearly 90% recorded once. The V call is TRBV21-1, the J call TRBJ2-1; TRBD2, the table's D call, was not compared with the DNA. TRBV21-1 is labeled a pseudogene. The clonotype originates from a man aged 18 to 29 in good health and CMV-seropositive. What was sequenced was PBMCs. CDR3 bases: TGTGCCAGCAGCACACCATACGCGGGAGGGGGCGATGAGCAGTTCTTC. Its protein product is CASSTPYAGGGDEQFF.